Below are 10 T cell receptor beta chains sequenced from a single sample in a study of CD8 T cells in Susac syndrome. About 0.45 to 1 ug RNA was reverse transcribed with random hexamers. TCRdb independently ran MiXCR on the immunoSEQ multiplex PCR reads; one entry per CDR3 protein. The table records 140,000 or so distinct CDR3 sequences, around 95% of them present only once. The sample was CD4+ T cells from PBMCs. The receptors stem from a human donor with multiple sclerosis.

The J gene is TRBJ1-2, the V gene TRBV18; D is ambiguous. The CDR3 runs to 14 residues. In germline, CDR1 is KGHSH, CDR2 LQKENI. The V end was cut by 1 base, the J end by 3 bases, with 9 bases between. The CDR3 DNA follows: TGTGCCAGCTCACCACGGCCGGCGGACTATGGCTACACCTTC. Translating it yields CASSPRPADYGYTF.

The CDR3 protein is CASSLEAGSHYGYTF. Here the CDR3 DNA reads TGCGCCAGCAGCTTGGAGGCAGGGTCCCACTATGGCTACACCTTC. This chain connects TRBV5-1 to TRBJ1-2; tentative D call: TRBD1 (5 bases). CDR1 and CDR2 from the germline V gene are SGHRS and YFSETQ. The CDR3 runs 15 residues. Trimming took off 0 bases at V and 3 bases at J, with 12 bases between the two ends.

This sequence joins TRBV12-3 or TRBV12-4 and TRBJ2-1; D is possibly TRBD2 (7 bases). This CDR3 spans 15 amino acids. V was pared by 0 bases and J by 4 bases, with 10 bases between. In nucleotides, the CDR3 is TGTGCCAGCAGTTTAGCGCGGGGGCGGTACAATGAGCAGTTCTTC. Protein sequence: CASSLARGRYNEQFF.

The CDR3 DNA is TGCAGCCCAGGGGGCGGCGGGGCAACTGAAGCTTTCTTT. This sequence encodes CSPGGGGATEAFF. This rearrangement joins TRBV20-1 to TRBJ1-1, with TRBD1 matching over 8 bases. CDR3 length: 13 residues. Germline loops: CDR1 DFQATT, CDR2 SNEGSKA (reference sequence).

This clonotype was counted once. The V and J genes are TRBV28 and TRBJ1-5, with a weak D call TRBD1 (5 bases). Germline lookup yields CDR1 MDHEN and CDR2 SYDVKM. The CDR3 runs 16 residues. V lost 3 bases and J 6 bases, leaving 18 bases between the germline ends. The CDR3: CASSLIAQVKSQPQHF. The DNA of the CDR3 is TGTGCCAGCAGTTTGATTGCACAGGTGAAAAGTCAGCCCCAGCATTTT.

CDR3 loop: CASSPLYRGGSRETQYF. The CDR3 DNA sequence: TGTGCCAGCAGCCCTCTTTACAGGGGAGGTTCTCGGGAGACCCAGTACTTC. The chain employs TRBV7-9 and TRBJ2-5, with D tentatively TRBD1 (7 bases). The V end was cut by 5 bases, the J end by 5 bases, with 24 bases between. Germline loops: CDR1 SEHNR, CDR2 FQNEAQ (reference sequence). There are 17 residues in the CDR3.

The genes are TRBV5-1 and TRBJ2-5; D ambiguous. CDR3 length: 14 residues. Germline CDR1 reads SGHRS; CDR2 reads YFSETQ. V gave up 5 bases and J gave up 4 bases, with 15 bases separating them. Here the CDR3 reads CASREPRTGETQYF. In DNA, the CDR3 is TGCGCCAGCAGGGAGCCCAGGACGGGAGAGACCCAGTACTTC.

The V and J genes are TRBV5-1 and TRBJ1-2; 8 nucleotides agree with TRBD1. J gave up 4 bases and V 2 bases, and 4 bases lay outside the gene matches. The CDR3 spans 14 residues. The germline CDR1 and CDR2 sequences are SGHRS and YFSETQ. CDR3 nucleotide sequence: TGCGCCAGCAGCTTCGGGACAGGCGGCTATGGCTACACCTTC. Its translation: CASSFGTGGYGYTF.

V and J are TRBV20-1 and TRBJ1-5; 9 positions match TRBD1. V was clipped by 4 bases and J by 4 bases; unmatched bases: 8. Per germline, CDR1 DFQATT and CDR2 SNEGSKA (reference sequence). The CDR3 has 15 residues. The CDR3 DNA reads TGCAGTGCTAAACGAACCGGGACAGGGAATCAGCCCCAGCATTTT. This sequence encodes CSAKRTGTGNQPQHF.

V is TRBV9 and J is TRBJ1-1; D gene unclear. CDR3 length: 15 amino acids. Germline lookup yields CDR1 SGDLS and CDR2 YYNGEE. Trimming removed 0 bases from V and 2 bases from J, with 11 bases in between. The chain's CDR3 is CASSVGSQANTEAFF. The CDR3 region has the DNA TGTGCCAGCAGCGTAGGGAGCCAGGCCAACACTGAAGCTTTCTTT. The whole variable domain, remainder taken from reference TRBV9 and TRBJ1-1, is DSGVTQTPKHLITATGQRVTLRCSPRSGDLSVYWYQQSLDQGLQFLIQYYNGEERAKGNILERFSAQQFPDLHSELNLSSLELGDSALYFCASSVGSQANTEAFFGQGTRLTVV.